A selection of T cell receptor beta chains follows, all from one sample in a study of cytomegalovirus exposure and HLA in healthy donors. The method was immunoSEQ multiplex PCR; TCRdb's version includes in-frame clones alone and lacks a portion of them. The table lists 65,000 to 80,000 clones. The sample consisted of PBMCs. These receptors all come from a man aged 25-45 years in good health and CMV-seronegative. CDR3s include the opening cysteine and the closing phenylalanine or tryptophan. The order of the fields is J gene, D gene, V gene, CDR3 DNA, CDR3 protein. The D gene is left open where the match is weak.

>TRBJ1-1|-|TRBV27
TGTGCCAGCAGCCAAACAGGCATCGGGAACACTGAAGCTTTCTTT
CASSQTGIGNTEAFF
>TRBJ2-7|TRBD1|TRBV7-9
TGTGCCAGCAGCCAGGGACAGATCGCCTACGAGCAGTACTTC
CASSQGQIAYEQYF
>TRBJ2-1|TRBD1|TRBV19
TGTGCCAGTAGTTCGGACAGGGAGATGGGGAATGAGCAGTTCTTC
CASSSDREMGNEQFF
>TRBJ2-7|TRBD1|TRBV19
TGTGCCACTAGGAGGACAGGCAAGTACGAGCAGTACTTC
CATRRTGKYEQYF
>TRBJ2-7|TRBD2|TRBV5-8
TGTGCCAGTACCCCAAAGGGACTAGCCTACGAGCAGTACTTC
CASTPKGLAYEQYF
>TRBJ1-6|TRBD1|TRBV28
TGTGCCAGCAGTTTCCGGGACAGGGGGAGAGGTTCACCCCTCCACTTT
CASSFRDRGRGSPLHF
>TRBJ2-5|TRBD1|TRBV5-4
TGTGCCAGCAGTCGTCCGGGACAGAAAGAGACCCAGTACTTC
CASSRPGQKETQYF
>TRBJ2-5|TRBD2|TRBV5-4
TGTGCCAGCAGCTCGGGGGGACTAGTGTACCAAGAGACCCAGTACTTC
CASSSGGLVYQETQYF
>TRBJ2-5|-|TRBV5-1
TGCGCCAGCAGCTTGATGAGGGTCGGGGAGACCCAGTACTTC
CASSLMRVGETQYF
>TRBJ2-7|-|TRBV7-9
TGTGCCAGCAGCCCCACCTACGAGCAGTACTTC
CASSPTYEQYF
>TRBJ1-6|-|TRBV6-1
TGTGCCAGCAGTGAAAAGGCCTGGGACAACGCCTTTTCACCCCTCCACTTT
CASSEKAWDNAFSPLHF
>TRBJ1-2|TRBD1|TRBV4-1
TGCGCCAGCAGCCAAGCCCCCCTACAGGGGGCTCGTGGCTACACCTTC
CASSQAPLQGARGYTF
>TRBJ2-3|-|TRBV6-6
TGTGCCAGCAGGTCACAGGGCCATCCTAGCACAGATACGCAGTATTTT
CASRSQGHPSTDTQYF
>TRBJ1-2|TRBD1|TRBV13
TGTGCCAGCAGCTTAACAGGGGGCTATGGTTATGGCTACACCTTC
CASSLTGGYGYGYTF
>TRBJ1-3|-|TRBV9
TGTGCCAGCAGCGTAGACCCCTACTCTGGAAACACCATATATTTT
CASSVDPYSGNTIYF
>TRBJ1-1|-|TRBV2
TGTGCCAGCAGTGGACACCCGAACACTGAAGCTTTCTTT
CASSGHPNTEAFF
>TRBJ1-1|TRBD1|TRBV6-5
TGTGCCAGCAGTTACTCGGCACGACAGGGAACTGAAGCTTTCTTT
CASSYSARQGTEAFF
>TRBJ1-4|TRBD1|TRBV6-5
TGTGCCAGCAGTTCAGGGGGCGGTGAGGAAAAACTGTTTTTT
CASSSGGGEEKLFF
>TRBJ1-6|TRBD1|TRBV5-6
TGTGCCAGCAGCCGAACAGACAGGGGGTATTCACCCCTCCACTTT
CASSRTDRGYSPLHF
>TRBJ2-1|-|TRBV7-6
-
CASSFGPGTGAPRFF
>TRBJ2-5|-|TRBV5-1
TGCGCCAGCAGCTTGGACTTCCCAGAGACCCAGTACTTC
CASSLDFPETQYF
>TRBJ2-7|TRBD1|TRBV5-1
TGCGCCAGCAGCCCTAGGACAGGGCGGATCTCCTACGAGCAGTACTTC
CASSPRTGRISYEQYF
>TRBJ2-5|-|TRBV4-1
TGCGCCAGCAGCCAACCCGCGAGGGTAGGAGGGGAGACCCAGTACTTC
CASSQPARVGGETQYF
>TRBJ1-4|TRBD1|TRBV27
TGTGCCAGCAGTTTCCCCGGGACAGGGAAAAGGTTTAATGAAAAACTGTTTTTT
CASSFPGTGKRFNEKLFF
>TRBJ1-1|-|TRBV2
TGTGCCAGCAACCAGGGGTCGTTAACTGAAGCTTTCTTT
CASNQGSLTEAFF